Each of the 9 T cell receptor beta chains below was sequenced from the same sample in a study of blood T cell repertoires in COVID-19. Repertoires were generated with immunoSEQ multiplex PCR, while TCRdb's copy carries only in-frame clones and drops some. The table shows 150,000 to 160,000 clones, with 75% to 80% occurring only once. Sequenced: peripheral blood. These receptors were obtained from a man at least 80 years old with acute or convalescent COVID-19.

This clone was seen a handful of times. CDR3 amino acids: CASSQVPGYEQYV. The CDR3 DNA follows: TGCGCCAGCAGCCAAGTCCCGGGTTACGAGCAGTACGTC. The chain recombines TRBV4-1 with TRBJ2-7, with D uncertain. Trimming cost V 1 base and J 4 bases, with 8 bases left between them. The CDR3 length is 13 residues. Germline V gene data show CDR1 as MGHRA and CDR2 as YSYEKL.

This clone was picked up a small number of times. The rearrangement links TRBV30 to TRBJ1-5, with a weak D call TRBD1 (5 bases). From germline, CDR1 is GTSNPN and CDR2 SVGIG (reference sequence). CDR3 length equals 16 residues. The V and J ends lost 3 bases and 6 bases respectively, with 21 bases between them. CDR3 loop: CAWSPIGREGSQPQHF. The DNA of the CDR3 is TGTGCCTGGAGCCCCATTGGCAGGGAGGGCTCTCAGCCCCAGCATTTT. Looking up the rest from reference TRBV30 and TRBJ1-5 gives the full variable domain: SQTIHQWPATLVQPVGSPLSLECTVEGTSNPNLYWYRQAAGRGLQLLFYSVGIGQISSEVPQNLSASRPQDRQFILSSKKLLLSDSGFYLCAWSPIGREGSQPQHFGDGTRLSIL.

The genes are TRBV3-1 (or the pseudogene TRBV3-2) and TRBJ1-1, with D possibly matching TRBD1 (5 bases). CDR3 size: 13 residues. Per germline, CDR1 LGHDT and CDR2 YNNKEL (reference sequence). Trimming cost V 2 bases and J 6 bases, with 10 bases left between them. CDR3 DNA sequence: TGTGCCAGCAGCCAATTAACGGGGGCTGAAGCTTTCTTT. Its translation is CASSQLTGAEAFF.

The chain employs TRBV3-1 (or the pseudogene TRBV3-2) and TRBJ1-4, with D perhaps matching TRBD1 (5 bases). This CDR3 contains 14 residues. V dropped 0 bases and J dropped 6 bases, with 8 bases sitting between them. CDR1 and CDR2 (germline): LGHDT, YNNKEL (reference sequence). In nucleotides, the CDR3 is TGTGCCAGCAGCCAAGATGGGGGGTATGAAAAACTGTTTTTT. Translating gives CASSQDGGYEKLFF.

The gene calls are TRBV6-2 or TRBV6-3 and TRBJ1-1; D not resolved. This CDR3 region has 13 residues. Trimming removed 7 bases at V and 5 bases at J, with 14 bases between. CDR1 is MNHEY and CDR2 is SVGEGT in the germline V gene. In nucleotides, the CDR3 is TGTGCCAGCACCCCACTTGGGCAAACTGAAGCTTTCTTT. Residues: CASTPLGQTEAFF.

The V call is TRBV9, the J call TRBJ1-1; D may be TRBD1 (5 bases). The germline V gene has CDR1 SGDLS and CDR2 YYNGEE. The CDR3 is made up of 15 amino acids. With 3 bases removed from V and 1 base from J, the gap between germline ends came to 13 bases. The CDR3 is CASSGTGLSNTEAFF. Written as DNA, the CDR3 is TGTGCCAGCAGCGGAACGGGACTTTCGAACACTGAAGCTTTCTTT.

V gene TRBV24-1 combines with J gene TRBJ1-5; D perhaps matches TRBD1 (5 bases). V was clipped by 5 bases and J by 10 bases, with 14 bases between them. The V gene's germline CDR1 is KGHDR and CDR2 SFDVKD. The CDR3 totals 13 residues. The CDR3 loop reads CATSATQGTPQHF. CDR3 nucleotides: TGTGCCACCAGTGCGACTCAGGGAACCCCCCAGCATTTT.

This chain joins TRBV7-2 and TRBJ2-1; TRBD2 aligns across 10 bases. The CDR3 totals 15 residues. With 5 bases clipped from V and 5 bases from J, the junction kept 6 bases outside the gene matches. The germline gives CDR1 SGHTA, CDR2 FQGNSA. The chain's CDR3 is CASSVSGGQHNEQFF. CDR3 nucleotide sequence: TGTGCCAGCAGCGTTAGCGGGGGGCAGCACAATGAGCAGTTCTTC.

In this sample, this clone turned up a few times. V usage is TRBV6-2 or TRBV6-3 and J usage is TRBJ1-5; D not resolved. The germline V gene has CDR1 MNHEY and CDR2 SVGEGT. The V gene lost 0 bases and the J gene lost 0 bases, with 9 bases spanning the gap. The CDR3 is 16 amino acids. CDR3 in amino acids: CASSYSHAYSNQPQHF. The CDR3 DNA is TGTGCCAGCAGTTACTCTCATGCCTATAGCAATCAGCCCCAGCATTTT.